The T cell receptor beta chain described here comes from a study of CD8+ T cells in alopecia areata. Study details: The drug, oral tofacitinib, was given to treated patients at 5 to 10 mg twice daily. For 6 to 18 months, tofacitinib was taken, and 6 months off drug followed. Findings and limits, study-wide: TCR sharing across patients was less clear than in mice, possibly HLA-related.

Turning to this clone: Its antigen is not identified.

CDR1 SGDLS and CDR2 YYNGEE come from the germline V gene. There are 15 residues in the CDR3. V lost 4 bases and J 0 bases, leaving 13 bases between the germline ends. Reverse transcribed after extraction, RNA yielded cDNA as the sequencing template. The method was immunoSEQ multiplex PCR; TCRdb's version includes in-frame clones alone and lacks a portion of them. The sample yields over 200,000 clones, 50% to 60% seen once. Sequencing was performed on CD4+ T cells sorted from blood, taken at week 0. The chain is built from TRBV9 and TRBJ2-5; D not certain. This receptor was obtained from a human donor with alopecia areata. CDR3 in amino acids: CASSPRGPHQETQYF. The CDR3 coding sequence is TGTGCCAGCAGCCCTCGTGGACCTCACCAAGAGACCCAGTACTTC.